What follows is one TCR beta chain and its context. CDR1 and CDR2 from the germline V gene are LNHDA and SQIVND (reference sequence). Trimming cost V 5 bases and J 6 bases; bases outside gene matches: 14. The CDR3 spans 17 residues. The protocol was immunoSEQ multiplex PCR, while the TCRdb copy is restricted to in-frame clones and leaves out a portion. The sample yields some 270,000 clones, about 82% seen once. The sample originates from a study of blood T cell repertoires in COVID-19. The chain recombines TRBV19 with TRBJ1-5; 9 bases match TRBD1. The receptor's source is a woman of 80 years or more with COVID-19, enrolled during active disease. The source material was peripheral blood. CDR3 sequence reads: CASSLPEGQGFGQPQHF. The CDR3 nucleotides read TGTGCCAGTAGTCTGCCTGAGGGACAGGGCTTTGGTCAGCCCCAGCATTTT.